The following is a TCR beta chain sequence with its context. Its antigen is unidentified. The entry originates in a study of T cells after yellow fever vaccination. The overall study: Low-cell-number fractions underwent preparation using SMART-Seq v4 Ultra Low Input. Whole-study results and caveats: In FACS-sorted repertoires, abundant clonotypes from the bulk population could appear as contaminants. The study re-detected most primary-vaccination clones after the booster (96% CD4, roughly 85% CD8).

TCRdb fed the 5' RACE reads into MiXCR, producing one record per CDR3 protein. Found here are some 290,000 distinct CDR3 sequences, over 8.5% of them singletons; the top ten hold less than 3.5%. This TCR was sampled from a man aged 18 to 35 who received the YFV17D yellow fever vaccine. Sequenced here: CD4+ T cells sorted from PBMCs, sampled 45 days after the yellow fever booster vaccination.

For the CDR3, the DNA is TGTGCCAGCGGGGAGGGGCGCTTTCTCACTGAAGCTTTCTTT. Its protein is CASGEGRFLTEAFF. The chain joins TRBV15 to TRBJ1-1; TRBD1 is a possible D gene (5 bases). Germline CDR1 reads LNHNV; CDR2 reads YYDKDF (reference sequence). Between the trimmed V and J ends, which lost 10 bases and 4 bases, there was a span of 19 bases. This CDR3 has 14 amino acids.